These 20 T cell receptor beta chains were all obtained from the same sample, sequenced in a study of blood T cell repertoires in COVID-19. TCRdb's copy holds only in-frame clones and misses some; the assay was immunoSEQ multiplex PCR. The sample lists under 200,000 clones, about 86% seen once, with almost 1% in the top ten. Sequencing input: peripheral blood. These receptors originate from a man between 18 and 35 years old with acute or convalescent COVID-19.

V gene TRBV6-6 combines with J gene TRBJ1-2, with 7 bases fitting TRBD1. The CDR3 loop spans 14 amino acids. J gave up 8 bases and V 9 bases, and 15 bases lay outside the gene matches. Germline CDR1 and CDR2: MNHNY and SVGAGI (reference sequence). The CDR3 DNA follows: TGTGCCAGTGTGAGAGGGGGACAGACGGGCGGCTACACCTTC. This codes for CASVRGGQTGGYTF.

The chain recombines TRBV4-2 with TRBJ2-2, with TRBD2 matching 7 bases. The CDR3 spans 17 residues. Losses at the gene ends were 0 bases for V and 2 bases for J; bases not matched to a gene: 6. Per germline, CDR1 LGHNA and CDR2 YNFKEQ. The CDR3 DNA reads as TGTGCCAGCAGCCAAGATTTGGGGGGGATTAACACCGGGGAGCTGTTTTTT. Amino acid sequence: CASSQDLGGINTGELFF.

The chain carries TRBV6-5 and TRBJ2-5; TRBD2 agrees at 7 bases. Per the germline V gene, CDR1 is MNHEY and CDR2 is SVGAGI. V lost 1 base, J lost 5 bases, and 1 base stayed unmatched. The CDR3 totals 13 residues. The CDR3 protein is CASSYFGGETQYF. DNA for the CDR3: TGTGCCAGCAGTTACTTCGGGGGGGAGACCCAGTACTTC.

Here the CDR3 DNA reads TGTGCCAGCAGCTTCGGAAGCAGGGGAACTGAAGCTTTCTTT. Residues: CASSFGSRGTEAFF. This sequence joins TRBV7-9 and TRBJ1-1; a weak D match, TRBD1 (6 bases). V was clipped by 3 bases and J by 5 bases, with 13 bases between them. The CDR3 runs to 14 residues. Germline V gene sequence: CDR1 SEHNR, CDR2 FQNEAQ (reference sequence).

This chain joins TRBV3-1 (or the pseudogene TRBV3-2) and TRBJ1-6; D is undetermined. CDR3 size: 15 residues. Trimming took off 5 bases at V and 9 bases at J, with 17 bases between the two ends. CDR1 is LGHDT, CDR2 YNNKEL, per germline (reference sequence). CDR3 sequence: CASSYAPPTGSPLHF. CDR3 in DNA: TGTGCCAGCAGCTACGCCCCCCCTACCGGTTCACCCCTCCACTTT.

Only one count was recorded for this clone. The gene calls are TRBV6-6 and TRBJ2-7; 11 bases agree with TRBD2. Germline values: CDR1 MNHNY, CDR2 SVGAGI (reference sequence). The CDR3 sequence is 15 residues long. V lost 5 bases to trimming and J lost 4 bases; unmatched junction nucleotides: 7. CDR3 sequence: CASSTNSGGVYEQYV. The CDR3 coding sequence is TGTGCCAGCAGTACTAATAGCGGGGGGGTTTACGAGCAGTACGTC.

This chain joins TRBV5-1 and TRBJ1-2; 8 nucleotides match TRBD1. In germline, CDR1 is SGHRS, CDR2 YFSETQ. The CDR3 consists of 13 residues. Germline trimming cut 4 bases from V and 4 bases from J; bases unmatched to any gene: 3. The CDR3 sequence: CASSTGQGYGYTF. DNA for the CDR3: TGCGCCAGCAGCACCGGACAGGGCTATGGCTACACCTTC.

This clone was observed once. Here the CDR3 DNA reads TGTGCCAGCAATTGGGACACTATCTCTGGAAACACCATATATTTT. Its translation: CASNWDTISGNTIYF. The chain uses TRBV6-5 and TRBJ1-3, with D possibly being TRBD1 (6 bases). CDR1 is MNHEY and CDR2 is SVGAGI in the germline V gene. Trimming left V 7 bases short and J 0 bases short, with 13 bases between. This CDR3 comprises 15 residues.

CDR3 region: CASSQPPDRRTYNEQFF. CDR3 DNA sequence: TGCGCCAGCAGTCAACCTCCAGACAGGCGTACCTACAATGAGCAGTTCTTC. The chain joins TRBV23-1 to TRBJ2-1, with D possibly TRBD1 on 6 matching bases. TRBV23-1 is designated an ORF whose function remains uncertain. The V end lost 2 bases, the J end lost 2 bases, and 16 bases lay between the germline ends. The length of the CDR3 is 17 residues.

The chain is built from TRBV2 and TRBJ1-2; D not resolved. In germline, CDR1 is SNHLY, CDR2 FYNNEI. V was cut by 7 bases and J by 6 bases, with 21 bases left in between. This CDR3 has 15 amino acids. CDR3 nucleotides: TGTGCCAGCAACATGCCGGGAGGTTCAGAAGATGGCTACACCTTC. This codes for CASNMPGGSEDGYTF.

The rearrangement uses TRBV5-6 and TRBJ1-6, with 9 bases fitting TRBD1. J lost 9 bases, V lost 5 bases, and 9 bases had no gene match. Germline loops: CDR1 SGHDT, CDR2 YYEEEE. CDR3 size: 15 residues. The CDR3 DNA follows: TGTGCCAGCAGTTTTATGGACAGGGGAACTTCACCCCTCCACTTT. This translates into CASSFMDRGTSPLHF.

This chain uses TRBV28 with TRBJ1-2, with 7 bases matching TRBD1. From germline, CDR1 is MDHEN and CDR2 SYDVKM. V was clipped by 8 bases and J by 5 bases; unmatched bases: 11. This CDR3 comprises 14 residues. CDR3 DNA: TGTGCCAGCGCCCCCGGGACAGCTTCGTATGGCTACACCTTC. Translating gives CASAPGTASYGYTF.

J is TRBJ1-3 and V is TRBV15, with D possibly TRBD1 on 6 matching bases. Trimming removed 1 base from V and 4 bases from J, with 20 bases in between. The CDR3 runs to 18 residues. Germline assignment: CDR1 LNHNV and CDR2 YYDKDF (reference sequence). As DNA, the CDR3 is TGTGCCACCAGCAGAGTAGGACCGGGACACACGAGAGGAAACACCATATATTTT. It codes for CATSRVGPGHTRGNTIYF. Combining the CDR3 with reference TRBV15 and TRBJ1-3 gives the whole variable domain DAMVIQNPRYQVTQFGKPVTLSCSQTLNHNVMYWYQQKSSQAPKLLFHYYDKDFNNEADTPDNFQSRRPNTSFCFLDIRSPGLGDTAMYLCATSRVGPGHTRGNTIYFGEGSWLTVV.

The V call is TRBV19, the J call TRBJ1-2; no firm D call. Trimming removed 6 bases from V and 6 bases from J, with 20 bases in between. Germline V gene data show CDR1 as LNHDA and CDR2 as SQIVND (reference sequence). The CDR3 has 15 residues. The CDR3 coding sequence is TGTGCCAGTAGATTGATAGAGGGTGATTCGGATGGCTACACCTTC. Protein product: CASRLIEGDSDGYTF.

The chain employs TRBV30 and TRBJ2-1, with D uncertain. Germline V gene lookup returns CDR1 GTSNPN and CDR2 SVGIG (reference sequence). The V and J ends lost 0 bases and 5 bases respectively, with 5 bases between them. This CDR3 region has 12 residues. The CDR3 region is CAWSVLNNEQFF. CDR3 sequence (DNA): TGTGCCTGGAGTGTACTCAACAATGAGCAGTTCTTC.

The V and J genes are TRBV29-1 and TRBJ1-1, with 9 bases that match TRBD1. The CDR3 sequence is 14 residues long. Germline CDR1 and CDR2: SQVTM and ANQGSEA. V lost 2 bases and J lost 4; bases outside the gene matches: 5. CDR3 DNA: TGCAGCGTTGAAAGGGGGGGACAGGGCACTGAAGCTTTCTTT. Translated: CSVERGGQGTEAFF. Full variable domain (missing parts from reference TRBV29-1 and TRBJ1-1): SAVISQKPSRDICQRGTSLTIQCQVDSQVTMMFWYRQQPGQSLTLIATANQGSEATYESGFVIDKFPISRPNLTFSTLTVSNMSPEDSSIYLCSVERGGQGTEAFFGQGTRLTVV.

V is TRBV2 and J is TRBJ2-1; D call uncertain. The germline CDR1 and CDR2 sequences are SNHLY and FYNNEI. This CDR3 has 12 amino acids. V was clipped by 8 bases and J by 5 bases, with 10 bases between them. CDR3 region: CASGPDNNEQFF. DNA for the CDR3: TGTGCCAGCGGGCCAGATAACAATGAGCAGTTCTTC.

The gene calls are TRBV11-2 and TRBJ2-7, with D maybe TRBD2 (6 bases). Per germline, CDR1 SGHAT and CDR2 FQNNGV. The ends were cut back, 5 bases at V and 6 bases at J, with 14 bases in the middle. There are 13 residues in the CDR3. CDR3 coding DNA: TGTGCCAGCAGCGGCCGACTAGGTAGCGAGCAGTACGTC. Translating it yields CASSGRLGSEQYV.

The chain links TRBV7-9 to TRBJ1-1; TRBD1 matches at 10 bases. This CDR3 has 15 amino acids. Germline loops: CDR1 SEHNR, CDR2 FQNEAQ (reference sequence). J gave up 1 base and V 1 base, and 0 bases lay outside the gene matches. In DNA, the CDR3 is TGTGCCAGCAGCTTAGGGACAGGGGGGAACACTGAAGCTTTCTTT. This gives the protein CASSLGTGGNTEAFF.

V gene TRBV5-5 combines with J gene TRBJ2-3, with D uncertain. The V gene lost 0 bases and the J gene lost 2 bases, with 7 bases spanning the gap. The CDR3 totals 14 residues. The germline V gene has CDR1 SGHKS and CDR2 YYEKEE (reference sequence). The CDR3 nucleotides are TGTGCCAGCAGCTTGGTTCTTAACACAGATACGCAGTATTTT. Translation gives CASSLVLNTDTQYF.